These 5 T cell receptor beta chains originate from one sample sequenced in a study of a mutant IDH1 vaccine in newly diagnosed glioma. These TCRs' antigens remain unknown. Time point specified: week 23, last vaccination. The vaccine gave 300 ug of a 20-mer mutant IDH1 peptide subcutaneously per dose. The assay was immunoSEQ multiplex PCR, and TCRdb's table has in-frame clones only and misses some. The sample consists of under 13,000 clones, approximately 89% of them appearing once. Sequencing was performed on PBMCs, taken from a glioma patient whose treatment included an IDH1 peptide vaccine. These receptor sequences come from a woman aged 40 to 50 with glioma. Some clones in this sample may be carry-over from other donors' samples.

The chain links TRBV6-1 to TRBJ1-5; D might be TRBD1 (6 bases). Germline V gene data show CDR1 as MNHNS and CDR2 as SASEGT. Trimming took 4 bases from V and 4 from J, leaving 14 bases between them. This CDR3 comprises 15 residues. The CDR3 sequence is CASSGSQGWNQPQHF. The CDR3 coding sequence is TGTGCCAGCAGTGGATCACAGGGATGGAATCAGCCCCAGCATTTT.

The rearrangement joins TRBV5-1 to TRBJ1-3, with D hard to call. The germline gives CDR1 SGHRS, CDR2 YFSETQ. V lost 6 bases, J lost 2 bases, and 12 bases lay in between. The CDR3 is 14 residues long. CDR3 sequence (DNA): TGCGCCAGCATGGAAGGGAGCCCTGGAAACACCATATATTTT. This translates into CASMEGSPGNTIYF.

The rearrangement joins TRBV2 to TRBJ2-7; 8 positions agree with TRBD1. V shed 5 bases, J shed 5 bases, and the junction held 8 bases outside the gene matches. CDR3 length: 14 residues. Germline V gives CDR1 SNHLY, CDR2 FYNNEI. The CDR3 here is CASSRTGLKNEQYF. The DNA of the CDR3 is TGTGCCAGCAGTCGGACAGGGTTAAAAAACGAGCAGTACTTC. Looking up the rest from reference TRBV2 and TRBJ2-7 gives the full variable domain: EPEVTQTPSHQVTQMGQEVILRCVPISNHLYFYWYRQILGQKVEFLVSFYNNEISEKSEIFDDQFSVERPDGSNFTLKIRSTKLEDSAMYFCASSRTGLKNEQYFGPGTRLTVT.

The chain employs TRBV30 and TRBJ1-6; TRBD1 matches 7 bases. CDR1 GTSNPN and CDR2 SVGIG come from the germline V gene (reference sequence). There are 15 residues in the CDR3. V lost 0 bases to trimming and J lost 4 bases; unmatched junction nucleotides: 3. As DNA, the CDR3 is TGTGCCTGGAGTGTAAAGGGACAGTATAATTCACCCCTCCACTTT. Translated: CAWSVKGQYNSPLHF.

V is TRBV7-2 and J is TRBJ2-1, with D maybe TRBD2 (5 bases). Looked up from germline, CDR1 is SGHTA and CDR2 is FQGNSA. V lost 1 base, J lost 2 bases, and 9 bases lay in between. This CDR3 comprises 15 residues. CDR3 bases: TGTGCCAGCAGCTTAGTAGGGAGTACCTACAATGAGCAGTTCTTC. Amino acid sequence: CASSLVGSTYNEQFF.